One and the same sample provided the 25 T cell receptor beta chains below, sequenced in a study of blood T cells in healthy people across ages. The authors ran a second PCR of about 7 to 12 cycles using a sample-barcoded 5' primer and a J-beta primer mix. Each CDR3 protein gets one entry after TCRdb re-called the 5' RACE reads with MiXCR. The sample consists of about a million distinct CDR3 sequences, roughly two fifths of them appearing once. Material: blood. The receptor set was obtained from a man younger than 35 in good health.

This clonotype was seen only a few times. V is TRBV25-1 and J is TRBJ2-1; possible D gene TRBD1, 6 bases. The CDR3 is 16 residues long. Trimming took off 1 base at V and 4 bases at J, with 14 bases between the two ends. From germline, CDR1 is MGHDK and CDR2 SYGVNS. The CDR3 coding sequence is TGTGCCAGCAGTGAATCGGCAGGGGCCCCTTACAATGAGCAGTTCTTC. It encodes CASSESAGAPYNEQFF.

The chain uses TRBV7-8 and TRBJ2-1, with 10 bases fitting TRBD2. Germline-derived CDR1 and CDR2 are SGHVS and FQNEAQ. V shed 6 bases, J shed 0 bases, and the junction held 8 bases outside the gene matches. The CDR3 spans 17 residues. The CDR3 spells CASSRASGGYSYNEQFF. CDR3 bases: TGTGCCAGCAGTCGTGCTAGCGGGGGTTACTCCTACAATGAGCAGTTCTTC.

The CDR3 is CASSQAGKGSNQPQHF. As DNA, the CDR3 is TGTGCCAGCAGCCAAGCAGGCAAGGGGAGCAATCAGCCCCAGCATTTT. V and J are TRBV4-2 and TRBJ1-5, with D possibly matching TRBD1 (5 bases). Trimming cost V 1 base and J 1 base, with 11 bases left between them. Germline V lookup: CDR1 LGHNA, CDR2 YNFKEQ. The CDR3 consists of 16 residues.

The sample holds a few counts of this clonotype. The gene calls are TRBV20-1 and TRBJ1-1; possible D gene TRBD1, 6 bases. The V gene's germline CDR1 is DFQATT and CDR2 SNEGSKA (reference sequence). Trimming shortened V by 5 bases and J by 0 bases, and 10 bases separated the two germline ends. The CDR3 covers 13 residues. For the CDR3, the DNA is TGCAGTGCTTTACAGGGTTTGAACACTGAAGCTTTCTTT. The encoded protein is CSALQGLNTEAFF.

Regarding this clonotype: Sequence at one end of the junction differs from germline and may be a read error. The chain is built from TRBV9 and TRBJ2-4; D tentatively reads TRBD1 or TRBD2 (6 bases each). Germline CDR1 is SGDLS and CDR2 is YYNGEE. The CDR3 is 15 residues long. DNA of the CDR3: TGTACCAGCAGCGTAGGGGGAAGGAGGGAAAACATTCAGTACTTC. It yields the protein CTSSVGGRRENIQYF.

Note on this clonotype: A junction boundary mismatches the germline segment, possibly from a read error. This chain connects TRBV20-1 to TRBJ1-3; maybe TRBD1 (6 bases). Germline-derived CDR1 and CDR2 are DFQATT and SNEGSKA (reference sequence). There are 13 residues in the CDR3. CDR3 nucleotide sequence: TGCAGTGCCAGAGGCCCAGGGGAATACACCATATATTTT. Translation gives CSARGPGEYTIYF.

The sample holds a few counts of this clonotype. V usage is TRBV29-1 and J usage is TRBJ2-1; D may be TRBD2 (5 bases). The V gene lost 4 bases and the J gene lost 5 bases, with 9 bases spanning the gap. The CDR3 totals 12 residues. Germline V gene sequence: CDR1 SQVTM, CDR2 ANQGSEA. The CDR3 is CSVGLRDNEQFF. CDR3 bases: TGCAGCGTTGGGTTGAGGGACAATGAGCAGTTCTTC.

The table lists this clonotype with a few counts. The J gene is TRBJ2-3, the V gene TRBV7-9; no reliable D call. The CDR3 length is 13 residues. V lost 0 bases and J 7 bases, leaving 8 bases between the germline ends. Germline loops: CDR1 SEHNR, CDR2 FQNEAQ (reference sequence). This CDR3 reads CASSLAVRNTQYF. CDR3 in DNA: TGTGCCAGCAGCTTAGCGGTGAGGAATACGCAGTATTTT.

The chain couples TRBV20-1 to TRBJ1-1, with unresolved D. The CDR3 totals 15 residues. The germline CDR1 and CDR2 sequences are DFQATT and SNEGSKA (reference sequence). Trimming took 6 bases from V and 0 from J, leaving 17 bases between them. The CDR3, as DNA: TGCAGTGCCAAGACACCGCCCGACATGAACACTGAAGCTTTCTTT. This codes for CSAKTPPDMNTEAFF.

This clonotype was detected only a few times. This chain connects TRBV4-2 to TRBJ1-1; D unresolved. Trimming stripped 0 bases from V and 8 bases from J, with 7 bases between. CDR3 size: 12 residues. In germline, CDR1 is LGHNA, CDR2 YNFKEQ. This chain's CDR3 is CASSQDEAEAFF. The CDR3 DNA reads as TGTGCCAGCAGCCAAGATGAGGCGGAAGCTTTCTTT.

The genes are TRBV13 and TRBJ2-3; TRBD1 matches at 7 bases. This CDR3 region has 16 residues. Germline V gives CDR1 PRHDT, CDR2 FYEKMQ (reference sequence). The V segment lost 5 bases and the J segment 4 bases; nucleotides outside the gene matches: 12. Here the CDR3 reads CASSGNTGERADTQYF. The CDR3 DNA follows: TGTGCCAGCAGCGGGAACACAGGGGAACGCGCAGATACGCAGTATTTT.

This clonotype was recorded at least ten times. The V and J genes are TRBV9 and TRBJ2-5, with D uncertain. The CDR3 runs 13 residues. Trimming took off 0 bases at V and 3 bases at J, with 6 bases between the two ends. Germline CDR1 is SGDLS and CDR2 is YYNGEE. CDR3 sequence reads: CASSVGPKETQYF. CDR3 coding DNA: TGTGCCAGCAGCGTAGGACCTAAAGAGACCCAGTACTTC.

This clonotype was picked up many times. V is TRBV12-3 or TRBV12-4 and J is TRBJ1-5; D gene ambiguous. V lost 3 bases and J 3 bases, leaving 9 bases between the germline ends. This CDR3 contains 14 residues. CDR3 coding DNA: TGTGCCAGCAGTTTGGCCAGCGACAATCAGCCCCAGCATTTT. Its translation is CASSLASDNQPQHF.

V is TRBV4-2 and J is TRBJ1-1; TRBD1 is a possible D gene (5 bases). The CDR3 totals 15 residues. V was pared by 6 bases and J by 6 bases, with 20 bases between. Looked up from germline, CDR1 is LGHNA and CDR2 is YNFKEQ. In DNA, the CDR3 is TGTGCCAGCAGTCGCAGTCTGGGGCGCGGGGCTGAAGCTTTCTTT. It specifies CASSRSLGRGAEAFF.

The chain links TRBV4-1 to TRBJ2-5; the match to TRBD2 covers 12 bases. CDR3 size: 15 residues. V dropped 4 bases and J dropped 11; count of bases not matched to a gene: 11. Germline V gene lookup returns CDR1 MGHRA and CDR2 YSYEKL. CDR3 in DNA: TGCGCCAGCAGCCGACTAGCGGGGGCGGGCAATGAGCAGTACTTC. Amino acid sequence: CASSRLAGAGNEQYF.

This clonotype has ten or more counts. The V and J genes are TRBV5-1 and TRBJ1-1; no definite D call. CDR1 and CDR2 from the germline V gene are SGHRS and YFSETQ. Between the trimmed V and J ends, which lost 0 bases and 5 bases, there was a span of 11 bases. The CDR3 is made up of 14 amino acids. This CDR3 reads CASSLAAGGTEAFF. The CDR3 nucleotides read TGCGCCAGCAGCTTGGCTGCGGGAGGGACTGAAGCTTTCTTT.

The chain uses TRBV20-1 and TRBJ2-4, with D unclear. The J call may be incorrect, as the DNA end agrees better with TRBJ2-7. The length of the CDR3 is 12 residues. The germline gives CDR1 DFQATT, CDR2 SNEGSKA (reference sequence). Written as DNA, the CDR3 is TGCAGTGCTAGAGATCTTGGTCACGAGCAGTACTTC. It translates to CSARDLGHEQYF.

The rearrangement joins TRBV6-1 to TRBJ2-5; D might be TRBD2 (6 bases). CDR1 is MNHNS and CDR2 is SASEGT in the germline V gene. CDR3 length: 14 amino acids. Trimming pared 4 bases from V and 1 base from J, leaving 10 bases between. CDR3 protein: CASSARTTQETQYF. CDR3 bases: TGTGCCAGCAGTGCCAGGACTACCCAAGAGACCCAGTACTTC.

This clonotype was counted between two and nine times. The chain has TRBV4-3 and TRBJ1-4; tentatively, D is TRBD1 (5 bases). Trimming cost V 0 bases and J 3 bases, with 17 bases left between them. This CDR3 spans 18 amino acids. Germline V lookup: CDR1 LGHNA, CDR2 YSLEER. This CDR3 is CASSQDSWGGEANEKLFF. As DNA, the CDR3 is TGCGCCAGCAGCCAAGATAGTTGGGGGGGTGAGGCTAATGAAAAACTGTTTTTT.

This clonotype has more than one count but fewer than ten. CDR3 DNA sequence: TGTGCCAGCAGCTTAATAGCCGGGCTAGAGACCCAGTACTTC. This encodes CASSLIAGLETQYF. V gene TRBV7-2 combines with J gene TRBJ2-5; D gene ambiguous. Trimming pared 2 bases from V and 4 bases from J, leaving 11 bases between. The CDR3 has 14 amino acids. CDR1 is SGHTA, CDR2 FQGNSA, per germline.

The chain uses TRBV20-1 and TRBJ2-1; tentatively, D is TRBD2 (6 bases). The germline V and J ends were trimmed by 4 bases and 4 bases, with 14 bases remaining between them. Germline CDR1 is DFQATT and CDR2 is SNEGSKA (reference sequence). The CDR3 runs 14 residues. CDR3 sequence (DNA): TGCAGTGCTATTACTATCGGGAGTTACAATGAGCAGTTCTTC. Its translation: CSAITIGSYNEQFF.

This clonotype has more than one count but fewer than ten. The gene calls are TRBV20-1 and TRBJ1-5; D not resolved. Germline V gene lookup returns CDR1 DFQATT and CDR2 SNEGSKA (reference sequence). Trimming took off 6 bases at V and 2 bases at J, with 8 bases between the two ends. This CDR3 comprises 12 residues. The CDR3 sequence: CSAGSGNQPQHF. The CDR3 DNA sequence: TGCAGTGCGGGATCAGGCAATCAGCCCCAGCATTTT.

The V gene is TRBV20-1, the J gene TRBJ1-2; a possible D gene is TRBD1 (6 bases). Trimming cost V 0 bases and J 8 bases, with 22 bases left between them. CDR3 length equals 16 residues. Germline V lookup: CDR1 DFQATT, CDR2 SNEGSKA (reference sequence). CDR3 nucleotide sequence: TGCAGTGCTAGAGATCTTCAAGGGGGACATCAAGGGGGCTACACCTTC. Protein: CSARDLQGGHQGGYTF.

CDR3 nucleotides: TGCAGTGCTAGAGACACCGGGGCCCCAGGGGGCACTGAAGCTTTCTTT. Amino acids: CSARDTGAPGGTEAFF. The chain combines TRBV20-1 with TRBJ1-1, with 7 bases identical to TRBD1. This CDR3 contains 16 residues. From germline, CDR1 is DFQATT and CDR2 SNEGSKA (reference sequence). V lost 0 bases, J lost 4 bases, and 11 bases stayed unmatched.

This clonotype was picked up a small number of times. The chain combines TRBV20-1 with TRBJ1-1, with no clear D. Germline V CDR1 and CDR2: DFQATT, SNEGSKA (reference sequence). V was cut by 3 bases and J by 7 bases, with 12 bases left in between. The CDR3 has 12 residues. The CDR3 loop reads CSASRRVDEAFF. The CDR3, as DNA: TGCAGTGCTAGTCGGAGGGTCGATGAAGCTTTCTTT.